The sequence of this TCR beta chain was determined in a study of T-cell reconstitution after alpha-beta-depleted transplantation in children. Researchers prepared the TCRbeta library using unique molecular identifiers, the study reports. TCRdb reprocessed the PCR reads with MiXCR, giving one entry per CDR3 protein. The data show about 510,000 distinct CDR3 sequences, over 9.5% seen once. This clonotype has just a few counts. Its antigen is still unknown. Germline V CDR1 and CDR2: MNHEY, SVGEGT. Losses at the gene ends were 5 bases for V and 7 bases for J; bases not matched to a gene: 11. This CDR3 region has 16 residues. The study's findings and limits: Most T-cell counts and diversity one year after the transplant came from T cells that were newly produced. Several hundred expanded graft clones reportedly were the source of alpha-beta T cells about two months after transplant. Surviving recipient T cells and intrathymic progenitors accounted for some patients' high TCRbeta diversity at day 60.

The sample in question was PBMCs, mostly from graft donor cells, obtained 180 days after TCRalphabeta/CD19-depleted stem cell transplant. The clonotype comes from a female patient under 10 years old who had a stem cell transplant for aplastic anemia, so the T cells may come from the graft donor. The chain joins TRBV6-2 or TRBV6-3 to TRBJ2-1, with TRBD1 matching over 10 bases. This CDR3 reads CASSLSQTGGSNEQFF. Here the CDR3 DNA reads TGTGCCAGCAGTCTCTCTCAGACAGGGGGCTCGAATGAGCAGTTCTTC.